This T cell receptor (beta chain) was recovered during a study of blood T cell repertoires in COVID-19. Looking at the study overall: Donors in the United States, Italy and Spain gave samples during acute or convalescent COVID-19.

Participants were aged about 18 to 90 years from approximately 25 US areas. Membership in each cohort depended on participant-reported clinical history. In the study's own analysis: Amplification with reference gene primers provided the estimates of nucleated cell counts. Using immunoSEQ multiplex PCR, the repertoire was profiled, and TCRdb retains in-frame clones only, with some absent. V, J and clone size are taken as reported in that table, and D and trimming were inferred from the DNA itself. The sample contains roughly 200,000 clones, roughly 85% of which appear only once. The V gene lost 0 bases and the J gene lost 5 bases, with 14 bases spanning the gap. The CDR3 length is 15 residues. Germline CDR1 reads SGHRS; CDR2 reads YFSETQ. This clone was counted once.

The sequenced sample was PBMCs or T cells enriched from blood (not recorded which). The chain recombines TRBV5-1 with TRBJ2-5; tentative D call: TRBD1 (6 bases). This receptor was taken from a man aged 40-55 years who had recovered from COVID-19. In DNA, the CDR3 is TGCGCCAGCAGCTTGGGCCCCAGGGGCGGGGAGACCCAGTACTTC. It encodes CASSLGPRGGETQYF.